Listed below are T cell receptor beta chains from one sample, sequenced in a study of spatial heterogeneity in lung cancer. A single record per CDR3 protein comes from TCRdb applying MiXCR to the 5' RACE reads. The sample records about 110,000 distinct CDR3 sequences, less than 14% being singletons. The sample consisted of PBMCs, taken at follow-up. The receptors derive from a female donor with early-stage non-small cell lung cancer. CDR3s include the opening cysteine and the closing phenylalanine or tryptophan. Each record gives: CDR3 protein, CDR3 DNA, V gene, clone size, J gene, D gene. The D gene is left open where the match is weak. Not every row has a clone size; where given, it reads once, few, many or a size class.

CDR3 protein: CASSGQDANTGELFF; CDR3 DNA: TGTGCCAGCAGCGGACAGGACGCGAACACCGGGGAGCTGTTTTTT; V gene: TRBV12-3/TRBV12-4; clone size: many; J gene: TRBJ2-2; D gene: TRBD1
CDR3 protein: CASSVDRQTSPLHF; CDR3 DNA: TGTGCCAGCAGCGTAGACCGGCAGACTTCACCCCTCCACTTT; V gene: TRBV9; clone size: few; J gene: TRBJ1-6; D gene: .
CDR3 protein: CASSPAEPQETQYF; CDR3 DNA: TGTGCCAGCAGCCCAGCGGAGCCTCAAGAGACCCAGTACTTC; V gene: TRBV4-2; clone size: .; J gene: TRBJ2-5; D gene: .
CDR3 protein: CASLRTDTQYF; CDR3 DNA: TGTGCCAGCCTGAGAACAGATACGCAGTATTTT; V gene: TRBV6-1; clone size: .; J gene: TRBJ2-3; D gene: .
CDR3 protein: CASSTRTGELFF; CDR3 DNA: TGTGCCAGCAGTACCCGCACCGGGGAGCTGTTTTTT; V gene: TRBV12-3/TRBV12-4; clone size: .; J gene: TRBJ2-2; D gene: .
CDR3 protein: CAISESHSTKNIQYF; CDR3 DNA: TGTGCCATCAGTGAGTCCCACTCCACCAAAAACATTCAGTACTTC; V gene: TRBV10-3; clone size: .; J gene: TRBJ2-4; D gene: .
CDR3 protein: CASSARTGYTNTGELFF; CDR3 DNA: TGTGCCAGCAGCGCCCGAACAGGCTACACGAACACCGGGGAGCTGTTTTTT; V gene: TRBV9; clone size: few; J gene: TRBJ2-2; D gene: .
CDR3 protein: CSARGREGYGNQPQHF; CDR3 DNA: TGCAGTGCTAGAGGCCGTGAGGGGTATGGGAATCAGCCCCAGCATTTT; V gene: TRBV20-1; clone size: many; J gene: TRBJ1-5; D gene: .
CDR3 protein: CAWSFPDTQYF; CDR3 DNA: TGTGCCTGGAGTTTCCCAGATACGCAGTATTTT; V gene: TRBV30; clone size: few; J gene: TRBJ2-3; D gene: .
CDR3 protein: CASSHPPQTGAKNIQYF; CDR3 DNA: TGCGCCAGCAGCCACCCGCCCCAGACAGGGGCCAAAAACATTCAGTACTTC; V gene: TRBV4-1; clone size: .; J gene: TRBJ2-4; D gene: TRBD1
CDR3 protein: CASSLFVAGGRETQYF; CDR3 DNA: TGTGCCAGCAGCTTATTTGTAGCGGGAGGTCGAGAGACCCAGTACTTC; V gene: TRBV7-3; clone size: many; J gene: TRBJ2-5; D gene: TRBD2
CDR3 protein: CASSKGQFNQPQHF; CDR3 DNA: TGTGCCAGTAGTAAAGGACAGTTCAATCAGCCCCAGCATTTT; V gene: TRBV19; clone size: many; J gene: TRBJ1-5; D gene: .
CDR3 protein: CASSFNNSPLHF; CDR3 DNA: TGTGCCAGCAGCTTCAATAATTCACCCCTCCACTTT; V gene: TRBV12-3/TRBV12-4; clone size: few; J gene: TRBJ1-6; D gene: .
CDR3 protein: CASRRTQETQYF; CDR3 DNA: TGTGCCAGCAGGCGGACGCAAGAGACCCAGTACTTC; V gene: TRBV6-1; clone size: .; J gene: TRBJ2-5; D gene: .
CDR3 protein: CASSETGAKNIQYF; CDR3 DNA: TGTGCCAGCAGCGAGACAGGAGCCAAAAACATTCAGTACTTC; V gene: TRBV9; clone size: many; J gene: TRBJ2-4; D gene: .
CDR3 protein: CASSERGGAIQPQHF; CDR3 DNA: TGTGCCAGCAGTGAAAGAGGCGGGGCCATTCAGCCCCAGCATTTT; V gene: TRBV6-1; clone size: few; J gene: TRBJ1-5; D gene: .
CDR3 protein: CASRTGGVSSETQYF; CDR3 DNA: TGTGCCAGCAGAACAGGGGGCGTATCTTCCGAGACCCAGTACTTC; V gene: TRBV6-5; clone size: .; J gene: TRBJ2-5; D gene: TRBD1
CDR3 protein: CASKLAVQNTGELFF; CDR3 DNA: TGTGCCAGTAAATTAGCGGTTCAAAACACCGGGGAGCTGTTTTTT; V gene: TRBV19; clone size: .; J gene: TRBJ2-2; D gene: .
CDR3 protein: CASSLIAGNTEAFF; CDR3 DNA: TGTGCCAGCAGCTTAATTGCAGGGAACACTGAAGCTTTCTTT; V gene: TRBV7-3; clone size: few; J gene: TRBJ1-1; D gene: .
CDR3 protein: CASKRWTCENQPQHF; CDR3 DNA: TGCGCCAGCAAACGTTGGACATGCGAAAATCAGCCCCAGCATTTT; V gene: TRBV10-1; clone size: .; J gene: TRBJ1-5; D gene: .
CDR3 protein: CASSLAPSNQPQHF; CDR3 DNA: TGTGCCAGCAGTTTAGCGCCCAGTAATCAGCCCCAGCATTTT; V gene: TRBV12-3/TRBV12-4; clone size: many; J gene: TRBJ1-5; D gene: .
CDR3 protein: CASSQRTSGIVHNEQFF; CDR3 DNA: TGTGCCAGCAGCCAACGGACTAGCGGTATAGTACACAATGAGCAGTTCTTC; V gene: TRBV7-6; clone size: .; J gene: TRBJ2-1; D gene: TRBD2
CDR3 protein: CASSLEAWDTQYF; CDR3 DNA: TGCGCCAGCAGCTTGGAGGCATGGGATACGCAGTATTTT; V gene: TRBV5-1; clone size: many; J gene: TRBJ2-3; D gene: .
CDR3 protein: CSAFPGTDTQYF; CDR3 DNA: TGCAGTGCCTTCCCGGGCACAGATACGCAGTATTTT; V gene: TRBV20-1; clone size: .; J gene: TRBJ2-3; D gene: .
CDR3 protein: CASSLQTDSSSAFF; CDR3 DNA: TGTGCCAGCAGCCTACAGACGGACAGTTCGTCTGCTTTCTTT; V gene: TRBV7-9; clone size: few; J gene: TRBJ1-1; D gene: .
CDR3 protein: CASSSFRGGAGANVLTF; CDR3 DNA: TGTGCCAGCAGCTCGTTTAGAGGGGGTGCTGGGGCCAACGTCCTGACTTTC; V gene: TRBV7-3; clone size: few; J gene: TRBJ2-6; D gene: .
CDR3 protein: CASSVGGASNQPQHF; CDR3 DNA: TGTGCCAGCAGCGTAGGGGGGGCGAGCAATCAGCCCCAGCATTTT; V gene: TRBV9; clone size: many; J gene: TRBJ1-5; D gene: .
CDR3 protein: CASSYKALRRRELFF; CDR3 DNA: TGTGCCAGCAGTTACAAGGCCCTTCGGCGTAGGGAGCTGTTTTTT; V gene: TRBV6-5; clone size: many; J gene: TRBJ2-2; D gene: .
CDR3 protein: CATSDVWGQETQYF; CDR3 DNA: TGTGCCACCAGTGATGTCTGGGGTCAAGAGACCCAGTACTTC; V gene: TRBV24-1; clone size: .; J gene: TRBJ2-5; D gene: .
CDR3 protein: CASSSTSSGPQETQYF; CDR3 DNA: TGTGCCAGCAGTTCAACTAGCAGCGGCCCCCAAGAGACCCAGTACTTC; V gene: TRBV7-2; clone size: .; J gene: TRBJ2-5; D gene: .
CDR3 protein: CASRQGSYEQYF; CDR3 DNA: TGTGCCAGCCGACAGGGCTCCTACGAGCAGTACTTC; V gene: TRBV28; clone size: many; J gene: TRBJ2-7; D gene: TRBD1
CDR3 protein: CASSGGPSGHNEQFF; CDR3 DNA: TGTGCCAGCAGTGGAGGGCCATCCGGCCACAATGAGCAGTTCTTC; V gene: TRBV2; clone size: few; J gene: TRBJ2-1; D gene: .
CDR3 protein: CSAQGEVGEQYF; CDR3 DNA: TGCAGCGCACAGGGGGAGGTAGGCGAGCAGTACTTC; V gene: TRBV29-1; clone size: .; J gene: TRBJ2-7; D gene: TRBD1
CDR3 protein: CATSDLSSGYTF; CDR3 DNA: TGTGCCACCAGTGATCTAAGCTCTGGCTACACCTTC; V gene: TRBV24-1; clone size: few; J gene: TRBJ1-2; D gene: .
CDR3 protein: CASSQDTPSVFGTGELFF; CDR3 DNA: TGCGCCAGCAGCCAAGATACGCCGAGCGTTTTCGGCACCGGGGAGCTGTTTTTT; V gene: TRBV4-3; clone size: .; J gene: TRBJ2-2; D gene: .
CDR3 protein: CASSFRRTNEKLFF; CDR3 DNA: TGTGCCAGCAGCTTCCGAAGGACTAATGAAAAACTGTTTTTT; V gene: TRBV7-8; clone size: few; J gene: TRBJ1-4; D gene: .
CDR3 protein: CATGPPGASNQPQHF; CDR3 DNA: TGTGCCACGGGCCCCCCAGGGGCGAGCAATCAGCCCCAGCATTTT; V gene: TRBV24-1; clone size: many; J gene: TRBJ1-5; D gene: .
CDR3 protein: CASSRRGPGREQYF; CDR3 DNA: TGTGCCAGCTCCAGACGGGGGCCCGGCCGGGAGCAGTACTTC; V gene: TRBV28; clone size: many; J gene: TRBJ2-7; D gene: .
CDR3 protein: CSASGGTGVSSYEQYF; CDR3 DNA: TGCAGTGCTAGTGGGGGAACAGGGGTAAGCTCCTACGAGCAGTACTTC; V gene: TRBV20-1; clone size: few; J gene: TRBJ2-7; D gene: TRBD1
CDR3 protein: CASNSGSTDTQYF; CDR3 DNA: TGTGCCAGCAATAGCGGGAGCACAGATACGCAGTATTTT; V gene: TRBV28; clone size: many; J gene: TRBJ2-3; D gene: TRBD2
CDR3 protein: CASRNNYGYTF; CDR3 DNA: TGTGCCAGCAGAAATAACTATGGCTACACCTTC; V gene: TRBV28; clone size: .; J gene: TRBJ1-2; D gene: .
CDR3 protein: CASSQDTETQYF; CDR3 DNA: TGTGCCAGCAGCCAAGATACCGAGACCCAGTACTTC; V gene: TRBV3-1; clone size: few; J gene: TRBJ2-5; D gene: .
CDR3 protein: CASSPAPGTGKHNEQFF; CDR3 DNA: TGTGCCAGCAGCCCAGCCCCCGGGACAGGGAAACATAATGAGCAGTTCTTC; V gene: TRBV11-3; clone size: few; J gene: TRBJ2-1; D gene: TRBD1
CDR3 protein: CSARGISGRSDTQYF; CDR3 DNA: TGCAGTGCTAGAGGGATTAGCGGGAGGTCAGATACGCAGTATTTT; V gene: TRBV20-1; clone size: few; J gene: TRBJ2-3; D gene: TRBD2
CDR3 protein: CSVVDPTRSYNEQFF; CDR3 DNA: TGCAGCGTCGTCGACCCAACCCGCTCCTACAATGAGCAGTTCTTC; V gene: TRBV29-1; clone size: .; J gene: TRBJ2-1; D gene: .
CDR3 protein: CASSFRPAGDYEQYF; CDR3 DNA: TGTGCCAGCAGCTTTCGGCCAGCGGGGGACTACGAGCAGTACTTC; V gene: TRBV5-6; clone size: few; J gene: TRBJ2-7; D gene: TRBD2
CDR3 protein: CSARGGHNTQYF; CDR3 DNA: TGCAGTGCTAGAGGTGGCCATAATACGCAGTATTTT; V gene: TRBV20-1; clone size: .; J gene: TRBJ2-3; D gene: .
CDR3 protein: CASRPGLAGGPASDTQYF; CDR3 DNA: TGTGCCAGCAGGCCAGGACTAGCGGGAGGGCCCGCCTCAGATACGCAGTATTTT; V gene: TRBV7-9; clone size: few; J gene: TRBJ2-3; D gene: TRBD2
CDR3 protein: CASSLSGLAGEEQYF; CDR3 DNA: TGTGCCAGCAGTTTAAGTGGACTAGCGGGAGAAGAGCAGTACTTC; V gene: TRBV12-3/TRBV12-4; clone size: many; J gene: TRBJ2-7; D gene: TRBD2
CDR3 protein: CASSPEYLAGNIQYF; CDR3 DNA: TGTGCCAGCTCACCAGAATACCTCGCTGGAAACATTCAGTACTTC; V gene: TRBV18; clone size: many; J gene: TRBJ2-4; D gene: .
CDR3 protein: CSVALGRLNTEAFF; CDR3 DNA: TGCAGCGTTGCATTGGGACGGCTGAACACTGAAGCTTTCTTT; V gene: TRBV29-1; clone size: .; J gene: TRBJ1-1; D gene: .
CDR3 protein: CASSVGTDPNQPQHF; CDR3 DNA: TGTGCCAGCAGCGTAGGAACAGATCCCAATCAGCCCCAGCATTTT; V gene: TRBV9; clone size: many; J gene: TRBJ1-5; D gene: .
CDR3 protein: CASSKRLAGVGEQFF; CDR3 DNA: TGTGCCAGCAGCAAACGACTAGCGGGAGTGGGTGAGCAGTTCTTC; V gene: TRBV11-1; clone size: many; J gene: TRBJ2-1; D gene: TRBD2
CDR3 protein: CATSADRINTEAFF; CDR3 DNA: TGTGCCACCAGCGCGGACAGAATCAACACTGAAGCTTTCTTT; V gene: TRBV15; clone size: .; J gene: TRBJ1-1; D gene: .
CDR3 protein: CASSTRQGSTDTQYF; CDR3 DNA: TGTGCCAGCAGCACAAGACAGGGGAGCACAGATACGCAGTATTTT; V gene: TRBV7-7; clone size: .; J gene: TRBJ2-3; D gene: TRBD1
CDR3 protein: CASSGQTQETQYF; CDR3 DNA: TGTGCCAGCAGTGGACAGACCCAAGAGACCCAGTACTTC; V gene: TRBV2; clone size: few; J gene: TRBJ2-5; D gene: .
CDR3 protein: CSARDPRLSSYEQYF; CDR3 DNA: TGCAGTGCTAGAGATCCACGATTGAGCTCCTACGAGCAGTACTTC; V gene: TRBV20-1; clone size: many; J gene: TRBJ2-7; D gene: .
CDR3 protein: CASSYSRQVDNGYTF; CDR3 DNA: TGTGCCAGCAGTTACTCGAGGCAGGTGGACAATGGCTACACCTTC; V gene: TRBV6-5; clone size: few; J gene: TRBJ1-2; D gene: .
CDR3 protein: CASSSRGSYGYTF; CDR3 DNA: TGTGCCAGCAGTTCTAGGGGGAGCTATGGCTACACCTTC; V gene: TRBV28; clone size: .; J gene: TRBJ1-2; D gene: .
CDR3 protein: CASSETDAGYSPLHF; CDR3 DNA: TGTGCCAGCAGTGAAACGGACGCAGGATATTCACCCCTCCACTTT; V gene: TRBV2; clone size: few; J gene: TRBJ1-6; D gene: .